The present T cell receptor beta chain was sequenced within a study of blood T cell repertoires in COVID-19. Study background: COVID-19 samples collected from the United States, Italy and Spain covered acute and convalescent phases. T cells, B-cell-depleted T cells, or PBMCs provided the cDNA or gDNA that served as material.

After removal of 7 bases from V and 6 bases from J, the junction contained 10 bases not matched to a gene. The CDR3 runs to 15 residues. Germline CDR1 MNHNY, CDR2 SVGAGI (reference sequence). Authors' processing steps: Estimated nucleated cell counts came from reference gene primer amplification. The table came from immunoSEQ multiplex PCR; TCRdb's copy has only in-frame clones and leaves some out. The DNA gave D and trimming, while V, J and clone size come from that table. Counted here are 170,000 or so clones, 86% occurring once; the ten biggest clones make up roughly 7%. This rearrangement joins TRBV6-6 to TRBJ2-1; the match to TRBD1 covers 9 bases. The sequenced sample was peripheral blood. The sequence came from a middle-aged man with active or convalescent COVID-19. This chain's CDR3 is CASTLTGQGGNEQFF. The CDR3 nucleotides are TGTGCCAGCACCCTAACGGGACAGGGAGGCAATGAGCAGTTCTTC.